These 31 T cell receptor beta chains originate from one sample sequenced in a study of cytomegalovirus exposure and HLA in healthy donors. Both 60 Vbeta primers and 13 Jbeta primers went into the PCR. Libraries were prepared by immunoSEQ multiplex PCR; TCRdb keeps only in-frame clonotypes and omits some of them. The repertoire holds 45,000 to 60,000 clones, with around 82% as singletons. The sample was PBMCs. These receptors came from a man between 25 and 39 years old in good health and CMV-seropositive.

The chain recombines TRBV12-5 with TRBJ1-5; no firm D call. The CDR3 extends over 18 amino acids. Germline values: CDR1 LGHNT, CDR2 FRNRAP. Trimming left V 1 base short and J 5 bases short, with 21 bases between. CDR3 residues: CASGLGYGRYSGHQPQHF. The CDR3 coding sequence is TGTGCTAGTGGTTTGGGCTACGGGAGATACAGTGGACATCAGCCCCAGCATTTT.

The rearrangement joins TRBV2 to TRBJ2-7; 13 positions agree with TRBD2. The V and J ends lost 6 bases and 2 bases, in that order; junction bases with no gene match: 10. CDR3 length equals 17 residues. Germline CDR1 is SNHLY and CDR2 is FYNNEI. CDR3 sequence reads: CASSRGTSGVRAYEQYF. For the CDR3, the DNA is TGTGCCAGCAGCCGCGGGACTAGCGGGGTAAGAGCCTACGAGCAGTACTTC.

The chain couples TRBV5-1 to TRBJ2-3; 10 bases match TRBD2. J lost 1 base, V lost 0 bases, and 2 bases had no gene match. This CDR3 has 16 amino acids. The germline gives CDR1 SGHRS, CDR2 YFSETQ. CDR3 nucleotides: TGCGCCAGCAGCTTGGCTCTAGCGGGGGGCACAGATACGCAGTATTTT. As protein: CASSLALAGGTDTQYF. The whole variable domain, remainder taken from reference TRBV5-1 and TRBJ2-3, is KAGVTQTPRYLIKTRGQQVTLSCSPISGHRSVSWYQQTPGQGLQFLFEYFSETQRNKGNFPGRFSGRQFSNSRSEMNVSTLELGDSALYLCASSLALAGGTDTQYFGPGTRLTVL.

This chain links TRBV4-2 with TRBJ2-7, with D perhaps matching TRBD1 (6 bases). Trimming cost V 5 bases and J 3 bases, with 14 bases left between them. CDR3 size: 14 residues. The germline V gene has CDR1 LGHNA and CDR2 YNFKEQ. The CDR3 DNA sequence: TGTGCCAGCAGCGTAAGGGACACTAACTACGAGCAGTACTTC. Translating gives CASSVRDTNYEQYF.

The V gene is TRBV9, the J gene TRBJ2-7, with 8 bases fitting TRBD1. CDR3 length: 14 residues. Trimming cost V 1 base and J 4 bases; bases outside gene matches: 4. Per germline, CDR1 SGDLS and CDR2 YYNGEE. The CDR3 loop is CASSVRTGMYEQYF. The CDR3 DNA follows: TGTGCCAGCAGCGTAAGGACAGGGATGTACGAGCAGTACTTC.

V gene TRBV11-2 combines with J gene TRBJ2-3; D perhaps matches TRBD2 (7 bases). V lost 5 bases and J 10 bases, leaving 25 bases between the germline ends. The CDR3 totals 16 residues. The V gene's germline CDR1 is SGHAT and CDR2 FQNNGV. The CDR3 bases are TGTGCCAGCAGCCCACAGATGGGGGGGGCGGCATCTCCGCAGTATTTT. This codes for CASSPQMGGAASPQYF.

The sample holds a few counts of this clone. DNA for the CDR3: TGTGCCAGCAGTGCGGACAGGGCTGGCAATGAGCAGTTCTTC. Protein: CASSADRAGNEQFF. V gene TRBV6-5 combines with J gene TRBJ2-1, with 8 positions matching TRBD1. Germline CDR1 and CDR2: MNHEY and SVGAGI. With 5 bases clipped from V and 6 bases from J, the junction kept 6 bases outside the gene matches. The CDR3 runs 14 residues.

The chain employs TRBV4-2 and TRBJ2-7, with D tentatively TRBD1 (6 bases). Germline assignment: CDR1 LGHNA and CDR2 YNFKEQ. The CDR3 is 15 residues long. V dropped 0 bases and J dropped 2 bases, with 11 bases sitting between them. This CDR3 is CASSQEGQGTYEQYF. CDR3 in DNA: TGTGCCAGCAGCCAAGAGGGGCAGGGGACCTACGAGCAGTACTTC.

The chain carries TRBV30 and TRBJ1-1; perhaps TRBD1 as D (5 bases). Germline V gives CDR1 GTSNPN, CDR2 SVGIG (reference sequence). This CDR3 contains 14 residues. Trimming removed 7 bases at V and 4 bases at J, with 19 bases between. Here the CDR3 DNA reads TGTGCCTCTCACTCGGGGGGGGTATCCACTGAAGCTTTCTTT. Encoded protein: CASHSGGVSTEAFF.

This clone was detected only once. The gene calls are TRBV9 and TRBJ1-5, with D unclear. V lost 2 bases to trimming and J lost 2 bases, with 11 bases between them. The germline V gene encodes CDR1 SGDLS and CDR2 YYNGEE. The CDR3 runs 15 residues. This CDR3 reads CASSVAAGGNQPQHF. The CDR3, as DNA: TGTGCCAGCAGCGTTGCTGCGGGCGGCAATCAGCCCCAGCATTTT.

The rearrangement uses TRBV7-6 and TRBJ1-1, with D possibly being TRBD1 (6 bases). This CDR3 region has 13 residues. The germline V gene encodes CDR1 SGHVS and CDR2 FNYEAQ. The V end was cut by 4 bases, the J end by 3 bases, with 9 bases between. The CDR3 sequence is CASSSDSYTEAFF. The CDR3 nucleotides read TGTGCCAGCAGCTCGGACAGTTACACTGAAGCTTTCTTT.

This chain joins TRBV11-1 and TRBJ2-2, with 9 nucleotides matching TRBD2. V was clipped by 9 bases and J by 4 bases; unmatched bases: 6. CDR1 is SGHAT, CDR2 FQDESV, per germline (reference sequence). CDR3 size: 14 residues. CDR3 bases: TGTGCCAGTTCAAGACTAGCGGCCACCGGGGAGCTGTTTTTT. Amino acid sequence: CASSRLAATGELFF.

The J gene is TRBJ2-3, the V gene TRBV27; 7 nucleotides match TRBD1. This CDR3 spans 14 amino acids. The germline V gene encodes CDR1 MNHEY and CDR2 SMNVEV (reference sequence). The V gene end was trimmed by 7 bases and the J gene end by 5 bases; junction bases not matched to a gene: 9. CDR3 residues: CASTQQGILDTQYF. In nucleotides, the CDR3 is TGTGCCAGCACTCAACAGGGGATTCTAGATACGCAGTATTTT.

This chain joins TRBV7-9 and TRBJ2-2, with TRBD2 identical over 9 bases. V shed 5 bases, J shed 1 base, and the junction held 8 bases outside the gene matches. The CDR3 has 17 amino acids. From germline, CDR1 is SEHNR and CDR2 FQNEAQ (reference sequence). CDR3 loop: CASSRREGPQNTGELFF. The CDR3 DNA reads TGTGCCAGCAGCCGGCGGGAGGGACCTCAGAACACCGGGGAGCTGTTTTTT.

The CDR3 sequence is CASSLGSQLNTGELFF. Here the CDR3 DNA reads TGTGCCAGCAGCCTAGGGAGCCAGTTGAACACCGGGGAGCTGTTTTTT. J is TRBJ2-2 and V is TRBV7-3; D might be TRBD2 (5 bases). Deletions cut 5 bases from V and 1 base from J, with 14 bases between. CDR1 is SGHTA and CDR2 is FQGTGA in the germline V gene. The CDR3 totals 16 residues.

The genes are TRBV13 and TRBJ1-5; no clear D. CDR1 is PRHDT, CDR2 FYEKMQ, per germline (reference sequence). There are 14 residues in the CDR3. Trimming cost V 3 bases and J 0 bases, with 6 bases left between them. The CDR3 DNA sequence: TGTGCCAGCAGCTTGGGCGCTAGCAATCAGCCCCAGCATTTT. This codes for CASSLGASNQPQHF.

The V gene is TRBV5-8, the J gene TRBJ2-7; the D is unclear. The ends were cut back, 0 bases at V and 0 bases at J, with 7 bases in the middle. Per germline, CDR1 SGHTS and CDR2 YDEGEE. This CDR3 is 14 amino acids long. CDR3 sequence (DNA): TGTGCCAGCAGCTTGGAACACCTCTCCTACGAGCAGTACTTC. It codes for CASSLEHLSYEQYF.

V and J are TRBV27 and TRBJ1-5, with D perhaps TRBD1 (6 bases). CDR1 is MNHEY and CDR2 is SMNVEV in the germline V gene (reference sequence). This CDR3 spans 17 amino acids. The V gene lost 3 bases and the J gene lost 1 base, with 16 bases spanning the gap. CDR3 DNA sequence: TGTGCCAGCAGTTTGAATGGGGGCGTAGGGAGCAATCAGCCCCAGCATTTT. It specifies CASSLNGGVGSNQPQHF.

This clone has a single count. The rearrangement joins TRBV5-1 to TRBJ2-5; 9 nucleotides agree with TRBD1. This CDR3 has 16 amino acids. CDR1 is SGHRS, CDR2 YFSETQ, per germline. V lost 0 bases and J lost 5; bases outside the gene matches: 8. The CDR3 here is CASSLGPGQGMETQYF. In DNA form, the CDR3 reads TGCGCCAGCAGCTTGGGGCCCGGACAGGGGATGGAGACCCAGTACTTC.

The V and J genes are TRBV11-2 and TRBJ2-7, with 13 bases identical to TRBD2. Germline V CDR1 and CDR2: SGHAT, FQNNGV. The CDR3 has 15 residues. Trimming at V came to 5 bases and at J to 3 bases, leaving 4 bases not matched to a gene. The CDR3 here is CASSPGLAGLYEQYF. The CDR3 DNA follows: TGTGCCAGCAGCCCGGGACTAGCGGGACTCTACGAGCAGTACTTC.

The CDR3 region has the DNA TGCGCCAGCAGCGAGACAGGGGGGGGATTAAAAGAAAAACTGTTTTTT. It yields the protein CASSETGGGLKEKLFF. The genes are TRBV4-1 and TRBJ1-4; 9 bases line up with TRBD1. The V gene's germline CDR1 is MGHRA and CDR2 YSYEKL. V trimming: 5 bases; J trimming: 8 bases; junction bases outside the gene matches: 12. The CDR3 covers 16 residues.

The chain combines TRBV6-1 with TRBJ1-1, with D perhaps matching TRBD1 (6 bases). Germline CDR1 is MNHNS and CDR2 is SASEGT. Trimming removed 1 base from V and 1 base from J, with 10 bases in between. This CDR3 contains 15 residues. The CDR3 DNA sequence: TGTGCCAGCAGTGAAGGGGGCAGGGGGAACACTGAAGCTTTCTTT. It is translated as CASSEGGRGNTEAFF.

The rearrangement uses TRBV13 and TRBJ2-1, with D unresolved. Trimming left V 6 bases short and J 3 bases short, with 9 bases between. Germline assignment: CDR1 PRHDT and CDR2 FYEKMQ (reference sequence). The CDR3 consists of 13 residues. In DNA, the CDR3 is TGTGCCAGCAGTCAGGTAGGCTACAATGAGCAGTTCTTC. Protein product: CASSQVGYNEQFF.

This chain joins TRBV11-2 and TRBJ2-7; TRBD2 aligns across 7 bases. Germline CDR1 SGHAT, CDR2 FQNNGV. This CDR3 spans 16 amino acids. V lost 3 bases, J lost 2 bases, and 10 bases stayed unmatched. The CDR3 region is CASSLIRGSLTYEQYF. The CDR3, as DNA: TGTGCCAGCAGCTTGATTCGCGGGAGCTTAACCTACGAGCAGTACTTC. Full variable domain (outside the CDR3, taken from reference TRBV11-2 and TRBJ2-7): EAGVAQSPRYKIIEKRQSVAFWCNPISGHATLYWYQQILGQGPKLLIQFQNNGVVDDSQLPKDRFSAERLKGVDSTLKIQPAKLEDSAVYLCASSLIRGSLTYEQYFGPGTRLTVT.

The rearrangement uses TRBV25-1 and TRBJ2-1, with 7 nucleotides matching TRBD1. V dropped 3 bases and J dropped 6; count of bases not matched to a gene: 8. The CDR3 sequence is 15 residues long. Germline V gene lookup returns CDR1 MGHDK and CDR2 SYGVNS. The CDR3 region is CASSDRDSSRNEQFF. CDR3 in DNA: TGTGCCAGCAGTGACCGGGACAGTAGTCGCAATGAGCAGTTCTTC.

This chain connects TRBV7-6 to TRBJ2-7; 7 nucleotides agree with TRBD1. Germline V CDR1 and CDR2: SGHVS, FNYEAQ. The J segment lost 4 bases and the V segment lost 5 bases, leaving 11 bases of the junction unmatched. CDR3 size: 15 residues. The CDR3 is CASSLESGGMYEQYF. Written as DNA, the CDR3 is TGTGCCAGCAGCCTTGAGTCAGGGGGTATGTACGAGCAGTACTTC.

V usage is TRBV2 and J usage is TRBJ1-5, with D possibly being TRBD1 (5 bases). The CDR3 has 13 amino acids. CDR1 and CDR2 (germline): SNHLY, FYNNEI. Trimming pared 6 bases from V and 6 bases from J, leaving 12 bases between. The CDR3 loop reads CASSPGLGQPQHF. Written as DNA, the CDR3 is TGTGCCAGCAGCCCAGGGCTGGGTCAGCCCCAGCATTTT.

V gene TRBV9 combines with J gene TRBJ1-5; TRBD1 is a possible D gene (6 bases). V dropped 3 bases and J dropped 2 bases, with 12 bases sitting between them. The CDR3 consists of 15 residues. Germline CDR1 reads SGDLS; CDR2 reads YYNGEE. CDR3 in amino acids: CASSAPGAGNQPQHF. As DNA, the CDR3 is TGTGCCAGCAGCGCCCCAGGGGCGGGCAATCAGCCCCAGCATTTT.

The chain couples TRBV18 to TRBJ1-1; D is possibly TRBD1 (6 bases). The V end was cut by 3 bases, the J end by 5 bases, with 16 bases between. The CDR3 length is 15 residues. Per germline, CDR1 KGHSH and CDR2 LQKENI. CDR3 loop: CASSPQGTSVTEAFF. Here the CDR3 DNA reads TGTGCCAGCTCACCGCAGGGGACCTCGGTGACTGAAGCTTTCTTT.

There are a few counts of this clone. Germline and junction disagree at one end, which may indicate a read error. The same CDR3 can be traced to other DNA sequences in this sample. The CDR3 DNA sequence: TGTGCCTCAAACCCCTTAGCGGGGGCGAACACCGGGGAGCTGTTCTTT. Amino acid sequence: CASNPLAGANTGELFF. The chain employs TRBV30 and TRBJ2-2, with TRBD2 matching 9 bases. The V gene's germline CDR1 is GTSNPN and CDR2 SVGIG (reference sequence). The CDR3 is 16 residues long.

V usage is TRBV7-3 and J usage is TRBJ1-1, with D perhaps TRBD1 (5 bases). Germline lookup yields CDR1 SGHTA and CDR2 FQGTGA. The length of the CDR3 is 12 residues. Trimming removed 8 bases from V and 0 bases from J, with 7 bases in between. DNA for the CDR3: TGTGCCAGCGCAGGGTTGAACACTGAAGCTTTCTTT. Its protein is CASAGLNTEAFF.